This T cell receptor (beta chain) was recovered during a study of T-cell memory formation after mild COVID-19. V lost 3 bases and J 0 bases, leaving 11 bases between the germline ends. Germline CDR1 is MGHDK and CDR2 is SYGVNS. This CDR3 spans 16 amino acids. TCRdb reanalysed the 5' RACE reads using MiXCR and keeps one entry per CDR3 protein. The top ten clones hold roughly 22% of a sample with about 340,000 distinct CDR3 sequences, over 13% of them seen once. The chain has TRBV25-1 and TRBJ2-2; perhaps TRBD2 as D (5 bases). This receptor was obtained from a man between 18 and 29 years old who had mild COVID-19 (a few samples of this study predate the infection). Cell type and time point are not known. Sequencing used PBMCs or a T cell subset sorted from them (not recorded which). CDR3 region: CASSDAGRSNTGELFF. The DNA for the CDR3 is TGTGCCAGCAGTGACGCGGGTCGGTCGAACACCGGGGAGCTGTTTTTT. The whole variable domain, filled in from reference TRBV25-1 and TRBJ2-2, reads EADIYQTPRYLVIGTGKKITLECSQTMGHDKMYWYQQDPGMELHLIHYSYGVNSTEKGDLSSESTVSRIRTEHFPLTLESARPSHTSQYLCASSDAGRSNTGELFFGEGSRLTVL.